The entry below gives a single T cell receptor (beta chain) sequence along with its context. No antigen is known for it. Per-nucleotide qualities are absent, and no much larger clonotype sits a single base away. The data originate from a study of cytomegalovirus exposure and HLA in healthy donors (dated by TCRdb to about 2017). As for the study more broadly: According to an earlier analysis of a few hundred of the donors, about 179 million T cells yielded over 90 million unique TCR beta sequences and approximately 280 Gb of sequence data. About 300 gigabases of sequencing data and tens of millions of unique TCR sequences were included in an early release covering several hundred HLA-typed donors. The genetic ancestry cluster associated with self-reported Caucasian donors included roughly four fifths of the approximately 410 genotyped donors. The aim of the study was to test whether cataloging public T cell receptors could identify signatures of past pathogen exposure. The study profiled the T cell repertoires of hundreds of subjects by immunosequencing and related them to cytomegalovirus serostatus. Along with the approximately 700-subject first cohort, a separate validation cohort of over 90 different subjects was used. To predict cytomegalovirus infection status, the study combined high-throughput TCR immunosequencing, statistical association of individual TCRs with disease status, and machine learning. A later analysis re-analyzed previously published TCR beta repertoires from roughly 600 donors and added high-resolution HLA genotyping to study TCR occurrence patterns. The later analysis used no new phenotypic data to find candidate immune exposures, relying instead on TCR beta sequences and their occurrence across donors. To decide whether each TCR beta V gene segment behaved as functional or pseudogenic, an earlier analysis of some 600 of the donors relied on high-throughput TCR beta sequencing. Donor age, sex, ethnicity and CMV serostatus were compiled together with the repertoire data. Genome-wide SNP genotypes for about 60% of the roughly 700 donors were used in a later genetic analysis, which treated that subset as a discovery cohort. All discovery cohort repertoires had been generated on a single sequencing platform. HLA typing included class I and class II loci at four-digit resolution. Typing coverage differed by locus: A, B, C, DRB1 and DQB1 were typed in about 629-640 donors, DQA1 in roughly 500, DPA1 in around 600, and DPB1 in around 490. A handful of DR-DQ haplotypes were handled as single units for association and clustering because linkage in the cohort was strong. Across 398 genotyped donors of the cohort, an average of roughly 200,000 unique TCR beta nucleotide sequences per donor were sequenced, and approximately 17% of those sequences were non-productive.

Library creation used the immunoSEQ multiplex PCR assay. For the multiplex PCR, a mixture combining 60 forward primers for TCR Vbeta segments and 13 reverse primers for TCR Jbeta segments was used. A multiplex PCR assay on genomic DNA amplified the CDR3 region of rearranged TCR beta genes. The Illumina HiSeq System was used to sequence the amplified TCR beta libraries as 87-base-pair reads. The authors' analysis ran thus. A later analysis tallied about 77 million unique TCR beta chains across the roughly 610 repertoires, and 10 million to 11 million of those chains were shared by two or more donors. To remove PCR and sequencing errors, raw reads were error-corrected and collapsed into unique sequences using a nearest-neighbor algorithm that merged closely related sequences. To assign V, D and J gene segments, CDR3 sequences were aligned to IMGT reference sequences. For a sequence to be retained, a match of at least six nucleotides was required to both a V gene segment and a J gene segment. Rearrangements were called productive when the CDR3 lacked stop codons and stayed in frame with V and J; all others were non-productive. CDR3 was defined by IMGT convention, running from the second conserved V-encoded cysteine to the conserved J-encoded phenylalanine. The earlier analysis of 587 of the donors excluded any sequence lacking an unambiguous match to a single V gene segment. An earlier analysis of 587 of the donors called V segments functional above 56.7% productive rearrangements and segregating when the between-donor standard deviation exceeded 5%. A statistical classification framework was built for diagnosing cytomegalovirus status from the catalog of TCR beta chain sequences. In a later analysis, TCR nucleotide sequences were compared against IMGT/GENE-DB human TR gene sequences so that V and J genes could be assigned. In a later analysis, CDR3 sequences and most-parsimonious VDJ recombination scenarios were assigned using the TCRdist pipeline. In a later analysis, each TCR beta chain was defined by its CDR3 amino acid sequence together with its V-gene family, and reads lacking a unique V-gene family were excluded. To address suspected cross-contamination and a sequencing artifact, a later analysis removed 592 highly shared, low-generation-probability nucleotide sequences. In a later analysis, a clonal expansion index was calculated for each public chain from normalized within-repertoire ranks of inferred template counts. In a later analysis, generation probabilities were computed with a VDJ recombination model fitted to out-of-frame rearrangements, and the resulting probabilities were checked against IGoR. Hypergeometric tests were used in a later analysis to score TCR-TCR, TCR-HLA and TCR-CMV co-occurrence, with a repertoire-size bias correction applied to the TCR pairs. In a later analysis, false discovery rates were estimated by permuting HLA or CMV assignments 20 times. A later analysis grouped co-occurring TCRs with DBSCAN, adding TCRdist sequence similarity when clustering within HLA-allele-positive subsets. Repertoires with fewer than 30,000 or more than 120,000 public chains were left out of co-occurrence clustering, as were about five repertoires with anomalous nucleotide sharing. The immuneACCESS repertoire file appears here via TCRdb, limited to in-frame rearrangements. These files lack a portion of the clones; in checked studies, under half of the deficit traces to unresolved V genes, and the cause of the others is not known. From that table come the V and J calls and clone size; the DNA was used to work out D and trimming. This sample lists some 85,000 clones; less than 80% were detected once. Around 1.5% of the sample comes from the top ten.

From a lookup of the germline V gene, CDR1 and CDR2 are SGHRS and YFSETQ. Trimming costs V 0 bases and J 3 bases, and their ends lie 13 bases apart. The CDR3 sequence holds 16 residues, the cysteine and phenylalanine included. Only the CDR3 DNA stays, 48 bases, in frame from base 1. The cohort comprised 670 or so healthy bone marrow donors. Cohort members were all nominally healthy when sampled, although unrecorded immune exposures were likely present. The donor tested CMV seronegative, placing the donor among the roughly 400 seronegative members of the cohort. Every donor gave a peripheral blood sample, and the peripheral blood mononuclear cells from that sample were used for TCR beta sequencing. Genomic DNA extraction from the blood cell samples was performed with the Qiagen DNeasy Blood Extraction Kit. General conclusions and limits of the study: Strong co-occurrence of HLA alleles, especially DR and DQ, made assigning TCR associations to individual alleles difficult. According to the authors, the approach could potentially be generalized to other disease states and immunological phenotypes. HLA typing was unavailable for some donors at each locus, so association tests used only the typed subset. In this cohort, only TCR beta chains were sequenced, and detectable features were limited by the absence of alpha or paired-chain data. A further reported finding was that TCR beta sequences accurately predicted the HLA-A and HLA-B alleles for most subjects in the first cohort. In vitro tests confirmed that a few of the cytomegalovirus-associated TCR beta chains recognize cytomegalovirus antigens. According to a later genetic analysis, donors in an Asian-associated ancestry cluster had fewer N-insertions in productive TCRs than the approximately 650-donor mean. At a false discovery rate of 0.05, a later analysis linked 15,000 to 20,000 TCR beta sequences to specific HLA alleles. The classifier was reported to diagnose cytomegalovirus status with high specificity and sensitivity in both the original cohort and the validation cohort. Linkage disequilibrium might explain the correlated functional status among segregating V segments, but an unknown experimental factor could not be ruled out. In a later analysis, HLA-associated TCR beta chains showed more clonal expansion and lower generation probabilities than non-associated chains that were equally common. The earlier analysis of a few hundred of the donors excluded over 15 rarely observed V segments, including chromosome 9 orphons, because counts were too low. In a later genetic analysis, a missense DCLRE1C variant was associated with V-gene and J-gene trimming of TCR beta chains, and the association was replicated in an independent cohort. The study gave a list of 150 to 200 TCR beta chains associated with cytomegalovirus. CMV serostatus was the only immune exposure information available for the cohort. In a later analysis, several top co-occurrence clusters were reported to appear linked to parvovirus B19, influenza, CMV and Epstein-Barr virus. In an earlier analysis of 587 of the donors, most TCR beta V segments appeared in productive rearrangements about 87% or about 30% of the time, broadly matching IMGT annotations. Because the 87-base-pair reads could not distinguish some IMGT-functional V segments, including TRBV6-2 and TRBV6-3, those segments were excluded. Sequencing depth was assumed to be roughly uniform across donors in the presence/absence analyses, though that assumption may not hold. A cluster of highly shared sequence variants was judged likely to be a technical artifact of the sequencing pipeline. While some public TCRs were present in many individuals, most TCR sequences turned up only very rarely across donors. According to a later analysis, TCR association rates differed among HLA loci, with DRB1 alleles showing the most associated TCRs and HLA-C alleles showing the fewest. Most CMV-associated TCR beta chains appeared to be HLA-restricted in a later analysis, and the HLA associations seemed to be driven largely by CMV exposure.

Sequencing was done on a sample of PBMCs. The chain uses TRBV5-1 and TRBJ1-5; a tentative D match to TRBD1 spans 5 bases. The TCR originated in a male donor in good health and CMV-seronegative. The DNA sequence follows: TGCGCCAGCAGCTTGGTGGGGGAGGACCTCAATCAGCCCCAGCATTTT. Its protein product is CASSLVGEDLNQPQHF.